These 7 T cell receptor beta chains were all obtained from the same sample, sequenced in a study of beta chain features in type 1 diabetes. Study results and limitations: TCRB CDR3 length was moderately but significantly reduced in all four CD4+ subsets of Type 1 diabetes patients.

Their recognized antigens are unknown. Expressed TCRB transcripts were sequenced, since all the RNA that had been isolated was reverse transcribed. Clones were read by immunoSEQ multiplex PCR, and TCRdb kept only the in-frame ones, dropping some. In the table there are over 150,000 clones, 7.5% to 9.5% of which are singletons. The sample consisted of central memory CD4+ T cells from blood. The receptors derive from a woman between 18 and 29 years old with type 1 diabetes.

The V gene is TRBV28, the J gene TRBJ1-4; 10 positions match TRBD1. The J segment lost 6 bases and the V segment lost 6 bases, leaving 7 bases of the junction unmatched. This CDR3 is built from 15 residues. CDR1 MDHEN and CDR2 SYDVKM come from the germline V gene. CDR3 region: CASSETGTGDEKLFF. The CDR3 bases are TGTGCCAGCAGCGAGACCGGGACAGGGGATGAAAAACTGTTTTTT.

This clone occurred many times. This chain connects TRBV27 to TRBJ2-5, with a tentative D call TRBD1 (6 bases). CDR1 and CDR2 from the germline V gene are MNHEY and SMNVEV (reference sequence). V was trimmed by 7 bases and J by 3 bases, leaving 9 bases between them. The CDR3 is 12 residues long. The CDR3 coding sequence is TGTGCCAGCAAGAACAGGGAAGAGACCCAGTACTTC. Translating gives CASKNREETQYF.

V usage is TRBV27 and J usage is TRBJ2-1; 7 bases are shared with TRBD2. This CDR3 spans 19 amino acids. V lost 3 bases, J lost 0 bases, and 14 bases stayed unmatched. Germline loops: CDR1 MNHEY, CDR2 SMNVEV (reference sequence). The chain's CDR3 is CASSLSRVGRESSYNEQFF. The CDR3 nucleotides are TGTGCCAGCAGTTTGTCCCGGGTAGGGAGGGAAAGCTCCTACAATGAGCAGTTCTTC.

This clone turned up a few times. The CDR3 bases are TGTGCCAGCAGGGACCGGGACAGGCCGCGAGATACGCAGTATTTT. Its translation is CASRDRDRPRDTQYF. The V call is TRBV6-6, the J call TRBJ2-3; TRBD1 matches at 8 bases. The CDR3 has 15 amino acids. V dropped 6 bases and J dropped 5; count of bases not matched to a gene: 10. CDR1 is MNHNY and CDR2 is SVGAGI in the germline V gene (reference sequence).

This clone was found a few times. The chain employs TRBV11-3 and TRBJ1-2; D is perhaps TRBD1 (5 bases). V lost 5 bases and J 4 bases, leaving 14 bases between the germline ends. This CDR3 has 14 residues. Germline-derived CDR1 and CDR2 are SGHNT and YENEEA. This CDR3 reads CASSGGLEPYGYTF. The DNA for the CDR3 is TGTGCCAGCAGCGGGGGACTCGAGCCCTATGGCTACACCTTC. The full variable domain, completed using reference TRBV11-3 and TRBJ1-2, is EAGVVQSPRYKIIEKKQPVAFWCNPISGHNTLYWYLQNLGQGPELLIRYENEEAVDDSQLPKDRFSAERLKGVDSTLKIQPAELGDSAVYLCASSGGLEPYGYTFGSGTRLTVV.

J is TRBJ2-7 and V is TRBV28; 10 bases line up with TRBD1. CDR1 is MDHEN, CDR2 SYDVKM, per germline. The CDR3 is 15 residues long. Trimming removed 5 bases from V and 3 bases from J; junction bases left unmatched: 7. The CDR3 bases are TGTGCCAGCAGTCCGCCCGGGACAGGGGTCTACGAGCAGTACTTC. Translated: CASSPPGTGVYEQYF.

The genes are TRBV4-1 and TRBJ2-1, with a tentative D call TRBD2 (6 bases). The CDR3 length is 17 residues. The V end lost 0 bases, the J end lost 6 bases, and 18 bases lay between the germline ends. Per germline, CDR1 MGHRA and CDR2 YSYEKL. The CDR3 loop reads CASSQDGVGGMGNEQFF. In nucleotides, the CDR3 is TGCGCCAGCAGCCAAGATGGAGTTGGGGGGATGGGCAATGAGCAGTTCTTC.